This T cell receptor beta chain originates from a study of CD8+ T cells in alopecia areata. Study summary: Administration of oral tofacitinib to treated patients was at 5 to 10 mg twice daily. The protocol delivered tofacitinib for 6 to 18 months, then withdrew it for 6 months. General study points: Lesional tissue from the scalp (especially in alopecia totalis/universalis) showed higher clonality than normal scalp.

The sequencing template was cDNA reverse transcribed from extracted RNA. Sequenced by immunoSEQ multiplex PCR; TCRdb stores in-frame clones only, minus some. The top ten clones hold about 16% of a sample with around 140,000 clones, 85% to 90% of them seen once. The sorting of PBMCs gave CD4+ and CD8+ T cells. A note on this clone: Its antigen is unidentified. The sample contains more than one DNA sequence encoding this CDR3.

Here the sequenced sample was CD8+ T cells sorted from blood, taken at week 0. The origin of this receptor is a human donor with alopecia areata.

CDR3 nucleotides: TGCAGCGTTGAAGGGGCAGGGGGGAGCTACGAGCAGTACTTC. Protein: CSVEGAGGSYEQYF. V and J are TRBV29-1 and TRBJ2-7; a possible D gene is TRBD1 (7 bases). The V end was cut by 1 base, the J end by 3 bases, with 13 bases between. This CDR3 comprises 14 residues. The germline V gene has CDR1 SQVTM and CDR2 ANQGSEA.